A selection of T cell receptor beta chains follows, all from one sample in a study of T cells in tuberculosis. Clones were read by immunoSEQ multiplex PCR, and TCRdb kept only the in-frame ones, dropping some. The sample consists of 23,000 or so clones, over 95% of them appearing once. Sequenced material: PBMCs. The receptors originated from a donor aged 10 to 29 with latent tuberculosis or without tuberculosis infection. CDR3s include the opening cysteine and the closing phenylalanine or tryptophan. The D gene is left open where the match is weak.

.	14	TRBV2	TRBJ1-6	CASRRGTLNSPLHF	TGTGCCAGCAGGCGCGGGACCCTCAATTCACCCCTCCACTTT
TRBD1	15	TRBV6-5	TRBJ1-2	CASSYHRGGNYGYTF	TGTGCCAGCAGTTACCACAGGGGGGGAAACTATGGCTACACCTTC
TRBD2	16	TRBV6-9	TRBJ2-1	CASSYSRTSAYNEQFF	TGTGCCAGCAGTTATTCGAGGACTAGCGCGTACAATGAGCAGTTCTTC
.	14	TRBV2	TRBJ1-3	CASSDLSVGNTIYF	TGTGCCAGCAGTGACTTGTCAGTTGGAAACACCATATATTTT
.	16	TRBV6-1	TRBJ1-4	CASSENLGRGNEKLFF	TGTGCCAGCAGTGAAAACCTGGGGCGAGGTAATGAAAAACTGTTTTTT
TRBD1	14	TRBV9	TRBJ1-5	CASSVGQGVQPQHF	TGTGCCAGCAGCGTGGGACAGGGTGTTCAGCCCCAGCATTTT
.	14	TRBV5-4	TRBJ2-6	CASSSGAGANVLTF	TGTGCCAGCTCTTCGGGGGCTGGGGCCAACGTCCTGACTTTC
TRBD1	15	TRBV18	TRBJ1-5	CASSRVGTALEPQHF	TGTGCCAGCTCACGGGTAGGGACAGCTTTGGAGCCCCAGCATTTT
.	15	TRBV25-1	TRBJ1-2	CASSDPLLGVGGYTF	TGTGCCAGCAGTGACCCCCTCCTCGGGGTGGGGGGCTACACCTTC
.	16	TRBV9	TRBJ1-1	CASSPHGGPTAAEAFF	TGTGCCAGCAGCCCGCACGGGGGTCCGACAGCCGCCGAAGCTTTCTTT
.	15	TRBV10-3	TRBJ1-1	CAISVAGSWGTEAFF	TGTGCCATCAGTGTGGCGGGGTCGTGGGGCACTGAAGCTTTCTTT
TRBD1	16	TRBV13	TRBJ2-1	CASSSRSGTGDNEQFF	TGTGCCAGCAGCTCCCGATCCGGGACAGGGGACAATGAGCAGTTCTTC
.	17	TRBV23-1	TRBJ1-4	CASSQSGSETTNEKLFF	TGCGCCAGCAGTCAATCGGGCTCCGAGACAACTAATGAAAAACTGTTTTTT